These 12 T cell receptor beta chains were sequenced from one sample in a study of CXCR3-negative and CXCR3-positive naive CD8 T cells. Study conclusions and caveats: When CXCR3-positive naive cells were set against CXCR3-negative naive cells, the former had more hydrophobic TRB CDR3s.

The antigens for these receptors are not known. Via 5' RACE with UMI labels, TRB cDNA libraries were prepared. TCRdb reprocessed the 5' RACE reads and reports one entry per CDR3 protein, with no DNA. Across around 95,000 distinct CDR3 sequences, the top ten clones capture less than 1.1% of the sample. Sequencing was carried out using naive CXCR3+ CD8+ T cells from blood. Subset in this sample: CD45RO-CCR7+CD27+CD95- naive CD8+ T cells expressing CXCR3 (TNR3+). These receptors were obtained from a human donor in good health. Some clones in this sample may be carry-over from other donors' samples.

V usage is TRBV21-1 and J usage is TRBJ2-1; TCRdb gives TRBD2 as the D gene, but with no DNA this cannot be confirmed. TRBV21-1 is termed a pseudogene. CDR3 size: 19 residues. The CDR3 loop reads CASSKVLRHWTSGKGEQFF.

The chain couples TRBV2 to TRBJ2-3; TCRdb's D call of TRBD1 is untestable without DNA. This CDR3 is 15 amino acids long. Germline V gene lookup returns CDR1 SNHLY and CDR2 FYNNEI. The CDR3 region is CASRRSGLAADTQYF.

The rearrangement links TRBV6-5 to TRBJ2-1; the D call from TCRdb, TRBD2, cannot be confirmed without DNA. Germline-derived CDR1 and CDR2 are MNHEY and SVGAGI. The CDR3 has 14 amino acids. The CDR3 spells CASSLAGRNNEQFF.

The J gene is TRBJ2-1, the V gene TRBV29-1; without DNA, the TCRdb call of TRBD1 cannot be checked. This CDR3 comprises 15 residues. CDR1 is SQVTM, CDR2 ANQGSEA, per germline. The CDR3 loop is CSVEDRGTFYNEQFF.

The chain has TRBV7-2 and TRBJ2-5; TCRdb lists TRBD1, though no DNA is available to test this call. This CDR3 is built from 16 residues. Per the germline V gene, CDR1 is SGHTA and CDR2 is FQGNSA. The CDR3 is CASSLDPLGAQETQYF. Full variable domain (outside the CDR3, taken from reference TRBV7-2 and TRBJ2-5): GAGVSQSPSNKVTEKGKDVELRCDPISGHTALYWYRQSLGQGLEFLIYFQGNSAPDKSGLPSDRFSAERTGGSVSTLTIQRTQQEDSAVYLCASSLDPLGAQETQYFGPGTRLLVL.

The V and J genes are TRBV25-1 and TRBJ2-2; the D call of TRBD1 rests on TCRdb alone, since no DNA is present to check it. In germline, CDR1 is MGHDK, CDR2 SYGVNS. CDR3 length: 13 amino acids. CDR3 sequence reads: CASSFTGAGELFF.

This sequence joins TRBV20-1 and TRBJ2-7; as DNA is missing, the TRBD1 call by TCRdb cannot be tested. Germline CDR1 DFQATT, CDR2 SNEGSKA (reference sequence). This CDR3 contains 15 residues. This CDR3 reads CSAREWDRSSYEQYF.

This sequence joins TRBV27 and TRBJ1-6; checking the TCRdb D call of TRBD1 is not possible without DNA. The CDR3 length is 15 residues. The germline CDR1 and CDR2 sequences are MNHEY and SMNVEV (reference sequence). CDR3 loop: CASSPMGHYNSPLHF.

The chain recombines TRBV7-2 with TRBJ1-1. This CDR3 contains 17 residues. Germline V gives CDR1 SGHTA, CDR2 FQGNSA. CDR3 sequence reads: CASSSAGRGLGSTEAFF.

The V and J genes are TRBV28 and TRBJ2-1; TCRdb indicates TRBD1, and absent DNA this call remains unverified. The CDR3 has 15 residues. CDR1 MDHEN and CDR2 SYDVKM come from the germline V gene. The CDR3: CASSDGQSSYNEQFF.

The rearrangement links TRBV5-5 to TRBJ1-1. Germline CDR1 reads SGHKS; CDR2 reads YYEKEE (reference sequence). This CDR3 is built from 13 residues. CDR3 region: CASSLGLGTEAFF.

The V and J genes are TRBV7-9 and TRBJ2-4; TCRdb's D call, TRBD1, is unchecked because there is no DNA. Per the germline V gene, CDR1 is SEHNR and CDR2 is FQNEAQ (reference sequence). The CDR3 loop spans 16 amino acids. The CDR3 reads CASSSFGGTMKNIQYF.